This record covers a single T cell receptor (beta chain). The antigen is not known. The data derive from a study of cytomegalovirus exposure and HLA in healthy donors. The PCR was carried out with 60 Vbeta primers and 13 Jbeta primers. Authors' analysis steps: The authors later counted 70 million to 80 million unique TCR beta chains, around 9.9 million of them shared. The data were produced by immunoSEQ multiplex PCR, yet TCRdb's version contains in-frame clones alone and is incomplete. Clone size and V and J calls were adopted from that table, with D and trimming inferred from the DNA. The data show 140,000 to 150,000 clones, with roughly 70% seen just once and 7% held by the top ten. Whole-study results and caveats: A previous analysis found most TCR beta V segments productive roughly 87% or roughly 30% of the time. In a later analysis, a genetic analysis reported fewer productive-TCR N-insertions in an Asian-associated ancestry cluster than the cohort average.

The sequencing sample was made of PBMCs. This clonotype originated in a man younger than 40 in good health and CMV-seronegative.

CDR3 sequence (DNA): TGCGCCAGCAGCTTGCATTCAGGTGCTATGGATGGCTACACCTTC. It specifies CASSLHSGAMDGYTF. The chain couples TRBV5-1 to TRBJ1-2; no clear D. In germline, CDR1 is SGHRS, CDR2 YFSETQ. Trimming took 1 base from V and 6 from J, leaving 16 bases between them. This CDR3 region has 15 residues.